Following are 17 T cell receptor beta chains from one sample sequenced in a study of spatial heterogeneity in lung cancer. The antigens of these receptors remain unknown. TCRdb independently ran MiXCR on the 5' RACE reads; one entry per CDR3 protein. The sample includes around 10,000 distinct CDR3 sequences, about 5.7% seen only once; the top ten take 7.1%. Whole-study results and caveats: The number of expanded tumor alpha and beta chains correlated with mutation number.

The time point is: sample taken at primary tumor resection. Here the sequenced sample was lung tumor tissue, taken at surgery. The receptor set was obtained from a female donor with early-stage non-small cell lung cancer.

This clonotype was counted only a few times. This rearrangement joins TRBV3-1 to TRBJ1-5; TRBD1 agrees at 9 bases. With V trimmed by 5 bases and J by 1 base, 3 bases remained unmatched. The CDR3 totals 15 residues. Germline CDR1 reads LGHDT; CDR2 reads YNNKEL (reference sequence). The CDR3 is CASSNGQGSNQPQHF. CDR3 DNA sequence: TGTGCCAGCAGCAACGGACAGGGGAGCAATCAGCCCCAGCATTTT.

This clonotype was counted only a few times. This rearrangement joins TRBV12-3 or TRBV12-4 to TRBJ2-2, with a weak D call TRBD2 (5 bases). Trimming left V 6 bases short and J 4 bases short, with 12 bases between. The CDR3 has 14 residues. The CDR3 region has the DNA TGTGCCAGCAGACTAGGAGTGGCCACCGGGGAGCTGTTTTTT. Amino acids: CASRLGVATGELFF.

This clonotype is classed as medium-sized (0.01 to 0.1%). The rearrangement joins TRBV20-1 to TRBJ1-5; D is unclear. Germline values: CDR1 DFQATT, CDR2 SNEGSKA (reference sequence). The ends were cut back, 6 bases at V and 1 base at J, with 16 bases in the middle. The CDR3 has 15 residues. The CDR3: CSAPRSSGSNQPQHF. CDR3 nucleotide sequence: TGCAGTGCCCCCCGTAGTAGTGGGAGCAATCAGCCCCAGCATTTT.

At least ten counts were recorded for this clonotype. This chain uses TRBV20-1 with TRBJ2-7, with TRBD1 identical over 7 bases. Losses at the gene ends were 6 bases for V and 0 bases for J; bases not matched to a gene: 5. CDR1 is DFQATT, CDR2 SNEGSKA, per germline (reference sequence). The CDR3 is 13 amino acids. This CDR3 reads CSAPDRPSYEQYF. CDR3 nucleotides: TGCAGTGCCCCGGACAGGCCCTCCTACGAGCAGTACTTC.

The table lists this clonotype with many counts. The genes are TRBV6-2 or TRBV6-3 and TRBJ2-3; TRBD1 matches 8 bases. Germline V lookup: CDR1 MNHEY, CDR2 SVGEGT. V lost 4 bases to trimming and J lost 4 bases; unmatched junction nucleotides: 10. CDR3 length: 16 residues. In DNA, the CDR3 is TGTGCCAGCAGTTCAGGGGGCGCCGGGGTTTCAGATACGCAGTATTTT. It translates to CASSSGGAGVSDTQYF.

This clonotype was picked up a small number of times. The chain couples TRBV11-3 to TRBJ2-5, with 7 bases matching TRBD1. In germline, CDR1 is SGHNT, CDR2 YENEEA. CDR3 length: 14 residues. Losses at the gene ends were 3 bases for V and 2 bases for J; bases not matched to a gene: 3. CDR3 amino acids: CASSFTGVQETQYF. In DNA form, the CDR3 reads TGTGCCAGCAGCTTTACAGGGGTTCAAGAGACCCAGTACTTC.

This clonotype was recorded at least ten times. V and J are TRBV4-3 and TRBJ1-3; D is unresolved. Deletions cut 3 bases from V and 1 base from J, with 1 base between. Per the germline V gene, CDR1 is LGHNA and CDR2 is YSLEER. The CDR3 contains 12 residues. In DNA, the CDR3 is TGCGCCAGCAGCCATTCTGGAAACACCATATATTTT. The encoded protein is CASSHSGNTIYF.

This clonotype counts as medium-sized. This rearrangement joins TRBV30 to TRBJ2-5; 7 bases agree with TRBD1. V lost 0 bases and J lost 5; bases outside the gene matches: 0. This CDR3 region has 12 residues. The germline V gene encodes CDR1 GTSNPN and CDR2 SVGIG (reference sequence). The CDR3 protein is CAWSVQGETQYF. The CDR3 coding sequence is TGTGCCTGGAGTGTACAGGGGGAGACCCAGTACTTC.

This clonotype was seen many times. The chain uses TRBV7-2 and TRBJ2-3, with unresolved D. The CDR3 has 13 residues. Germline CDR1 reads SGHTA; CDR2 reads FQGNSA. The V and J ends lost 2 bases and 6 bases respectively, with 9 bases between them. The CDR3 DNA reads TGTGCCAGCAGCTTACATGGTTTGGATACGCAGTATTTT. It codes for CASSLHGLDTQYF. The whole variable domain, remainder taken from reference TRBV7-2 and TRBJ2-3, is GAGVSQSPSNKVTEKGKDVELRCDPISGHTALYWYRQSLGQGLEFLIYFQGNSAPDKSGLPSDRFSAERTGGSVSTLTIQRTQQEDSAVYLCASSLHGLDTQYFGPGTRLTVL.

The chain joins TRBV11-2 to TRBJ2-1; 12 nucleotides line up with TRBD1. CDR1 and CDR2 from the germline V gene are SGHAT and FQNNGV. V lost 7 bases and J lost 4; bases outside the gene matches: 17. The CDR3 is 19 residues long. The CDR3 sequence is CASIAGTGGAEYLYNEQFF. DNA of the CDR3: TGTGCCAGCATCGCCGGGACAGGGGGCGCGGAGTACCTTTACAATGAGCAGTTCTTC.

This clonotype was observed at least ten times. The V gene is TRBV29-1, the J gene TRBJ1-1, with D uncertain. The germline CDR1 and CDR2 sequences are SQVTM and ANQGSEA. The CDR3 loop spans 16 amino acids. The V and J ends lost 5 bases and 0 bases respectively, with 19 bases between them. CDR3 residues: CSVPTGGKLMNTEAFF. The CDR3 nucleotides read TGCAGCGTTCCAACTGGCGGAAAACTCATGAACACTGAAGCTTTCTTT. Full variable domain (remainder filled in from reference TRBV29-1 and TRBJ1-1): SAVISQKPSRDICQRGTSLTIQCQVDSQVTMMFWYRQQPGQSLTLIATANQGSEATYESGFVIDKFPISRPNLTFSTLTVSNMSPEDSSIYLCSVPTGGKLMNTEAFFGQGTRLTVV.

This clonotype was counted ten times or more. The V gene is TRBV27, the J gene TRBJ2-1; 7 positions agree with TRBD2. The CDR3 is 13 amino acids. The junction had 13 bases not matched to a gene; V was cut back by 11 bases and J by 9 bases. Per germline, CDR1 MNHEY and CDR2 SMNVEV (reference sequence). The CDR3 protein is CASEASGWGEQFF. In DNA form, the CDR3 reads TGTGCCTCAGAGGCTAGCGGATGGGGTGAGCAGTTCTTC.

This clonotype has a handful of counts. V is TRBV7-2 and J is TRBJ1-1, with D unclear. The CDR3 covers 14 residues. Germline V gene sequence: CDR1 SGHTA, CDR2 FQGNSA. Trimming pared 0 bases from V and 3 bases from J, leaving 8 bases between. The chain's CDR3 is CASSLARQDTEAFF. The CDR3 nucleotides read TGTGCCAGCAGCTTAGCGAGGCAGGACACTGAAGCTTTCTTT.

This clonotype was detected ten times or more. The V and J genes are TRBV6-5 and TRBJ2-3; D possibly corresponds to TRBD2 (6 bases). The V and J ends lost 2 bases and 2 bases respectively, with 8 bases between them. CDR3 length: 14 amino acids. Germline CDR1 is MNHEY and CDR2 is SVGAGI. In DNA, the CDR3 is TGTGCCAGCAGTTACGGGGGGTCCACAGATACGCAGTATTTT. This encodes CASSYGGSTDTQYF.

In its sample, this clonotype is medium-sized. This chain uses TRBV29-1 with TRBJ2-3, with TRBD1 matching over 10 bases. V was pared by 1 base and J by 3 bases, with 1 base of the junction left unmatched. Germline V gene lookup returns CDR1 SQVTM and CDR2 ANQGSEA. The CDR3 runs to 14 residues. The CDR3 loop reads CSVEGTGGTDTQYF. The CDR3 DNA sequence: TGCAGCGTTGAAGGGACAGGGGGGACAGATACGCAGTATTTT.

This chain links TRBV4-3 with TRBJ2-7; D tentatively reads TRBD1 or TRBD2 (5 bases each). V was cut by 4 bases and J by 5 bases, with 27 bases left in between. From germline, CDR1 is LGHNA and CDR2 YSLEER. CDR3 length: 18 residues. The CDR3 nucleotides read TGCGCCAGCAGCCTCGGGGCCGTGGGATACACAAAAGGGGACGAGCAGTACTTC. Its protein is CASSLGAVGYTKGDEQYF.

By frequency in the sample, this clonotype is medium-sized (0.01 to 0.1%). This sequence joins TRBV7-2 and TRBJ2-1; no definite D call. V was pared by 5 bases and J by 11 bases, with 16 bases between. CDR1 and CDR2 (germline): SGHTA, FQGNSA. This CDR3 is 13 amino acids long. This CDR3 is CASSPPTRLQQFF. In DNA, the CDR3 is TGTGCCAGCAGCCCACCCACAAGACTCCAGCAGTTCTTC.